This TCR beta chain was recovered during a study of blood T cell repertoires in COVID-19. Turning to the study itself: From the United States, Italy and Spain came samples of acute and convalescent COVID-19. In each case, the material was cDNA or gDNA derived from T cells, B-cell-depleted T cells, or PBMCs.

Here immunoSEQ multiplex PCR was the method, and the copy in TCRdb shows in-frame clones only, minus some. Here the sample spans 150,000 or so clones, approximately 80% being singletons. The V gene's germline CDR1 is SEHNR and CDR2 FQNEAQ (reference sequence). This CDR3 has 15 residues. The ends lost 4 bases at V and 2 bases at J; junction bases unmatched: 4. The sequence was obtained from a man between 50 and 59 years old who had recovered from COVID-19. This chain uses TRBV7-9 with TRBJ2-7; 11 nucleotides line up with TRBD1. The sequenced sample was PBMCs or T cells enriched from blood (not recorded which). The CDR3 coding sequence is TGTGCCAGCAGCTACGGGACAGGGGGGACCTACGAGCAGTACTTC. This encodes CASSYGTGGTYEQYF. Complete variable domain (other parts from reference TRBV7-9 and TRBJ2-7): DTGVSQNPRHKITKRGQNVTFRCDPISEHNRLYWYRQTLGQGPEFLTYFQNEAQLEKSRLLSDRFSAERPKGSFSTLEIQRTEQGDSAMYLCASSYGTGGTYEQYFGPGTRLTVT.